The rows below give T cell receptor beta chains drawn from one sample of a study of OX40 agonist ivuxolimab in advanced cancers. Repertoires were generated with immunoSEQ multiplex PCR, while TCRdb's copy carries only in-frame clones and drops some. Altogether roughly 110,000 clones are present, less than 95% being singletons, with the ten largest covering roughly 1.1%. The sequencing used CD4+ or CD8+ T cells sorted from blood, collected in a trial of the OX40 agonist ivuxolimab. The receptors come from an adult with an advanced solid tumor such as melanoma, head and neck, liver or kidney cancer. Each CDR3 is given with its conserved first and last residue. D genes are given only for firm matches. Clone size is given for some rows only: seen once, a few or many times, or a class if the clone is expanded.

cdr3_nt cdr3_aa clone_size j_call cdr3_length v_call d_call
TGTGCCTGGGGCCGTGATGGGGGCGGGGAGCTGTTTTTT CAWGRDGGGELFF NA TRBJ2-2 13 TRBV30 NA
TGTGCCAGTAGTATATATCTGTACAATGAGCAGTTCTTC CASSIYLYNEQFF few TRBJ2-1 13 TRBV19 NA
TGTGCCAGCAACGAGGGGGTCATGGGCACAGATACGCAGTATTTT CASNEGVMGTDTQYF NA TRBJ2-3 15 TRBV2 NA
TGTGCCAGTATAGAGACAGAGATGAACACTGAAGCTTTCTTT CASIETEMNTEAFF NA TRBJ1-1 14 TRBV19 NA
TGTGCCAGCTCACCAGAGGGGGGGATCTACGAGCAGTACTTC CASSPEGGIYEQYF NA TRBJ2-7 14 TRBV18 NA
TGTGCCAGCAGTCCGGGGACAGTTAACACTGAAGCTTTCTTT CASSPGTVNTEAFF NA TRBJ1-1 14 TRBV27 TRBD1
TGTGCCAGCAGCGGACGGACAGGGAACACTGAAGCTTTCTTT CASSGRTGNTEAFF NA TRBJ1-1 14 TRBV7-8 TRBD1
TGTGCCAGCGGGACCCCGAACACCGGGGAGCTGTTTTTT CASGTPNTGELFF NA TRBJ2-2 13 TRBV9 NA
TGCGCCAGCAGCTTGGTGGGGGAGAGGTCCTACGAGCAGTACTTC CASSLVGERSYEQYF NA TRBJ2-7 15 TRBV5-1 NA
TGCGCCAGCGGGATCGACAGGGACTTCTACGAGCAGTACTTC CASGIDRDFYEQYF NA TRBJ2-7 14 TRBV5-1 NA
TGTGCCAGCTCGGGACAGGGGGAAAACATTCAGTACTTC CASSGQGENIQYF NA TRBJ2-4 13 TRBV19 TRBD1
TGTGCCAGCAGCCAAGATTTGGGTAGTGCAAACTACGAGCAGTACTTC CASSQDLGSANYEQYF once TRBJ2-7 16 TRBV14 NA
TGCAGCGTTGAAGTTCAAACAGGGGGCTCTGAAGCTTTCTTT CSVEVQTGGSEAFF NA TRBJ1-1 14 TRBV29-1 TRBD1
TGTGCCAGCAGCCCCCACAGGGTGACTAACTATGGCTACACCTTC CASSPHRVTNYGYTF NA TRBJ1-2 15 TRBV9 NA
TGTGCCAGCACCCAGACGGGACAGGGAGTCAGCGAGCAGTACTTC CASTQTGQGVSEQYF NA TRBJ2-7 15 TRBV6-6 TRBD1
TGTGCCAGCAGACCGGGAGACAGCTACGGCACTGAAGCTTTCTTT CASRPGDSYGTEAFF NA TRBJ1-1 15 TRBV6-5 NA
TGTGCCAGCAGCCCCTCAAGCTCTGGGGCCAACGTCCTGACTTTC CASSPSSSGANVLTF NA TRBJ2-6 15 TRBV7-3 NA
TGTGCCAGCAGCTCGCGGGACAGTTTATCCTACGAGCAGTACTTC CASSSRDSLSYEQYF NA TRBJ2-7 15 TRBV5-4 NA
TGTGCCAGCAGCTTAGCCCGGACTAGCTCCGGAGAGACCCAGTACTTC CASSLARTSSGETQYF NA TRBJ2-5 16 TRBV7-9 TRBD2
TGTGCCAGTAGTATGGGCTCCGCCTACGAGCAGTACTTC CASSMGSAYEQYF NA TRBJ2-7 13 TRBV19 NA
TGCGCCAGCAGCCGTCAACTAGCGGGAGGAACAGATACGCAGTATTTT CASSRQLAGGTDTQYF NA TRBJ2-3 16 TRBV4-1 TRBD2
TGCGCCAGCAGCCCCTGGGACAGTGGCTACGAGCAGTACTTC CASSPWDSGYEQYF NA TRBJ2-7 14 TRBV5-1 TRBD1
TGTGCCAGCACCGTCTCGGCGGCCTACTACGAGCAGTACTTC CASTVSAAYYEQYF once TRBJ2-7 14 TRBV28 NA
TGTGCCAGCAACGTGGGGGGGTTCCAAGAGACCCAGTACTTC CASNVGGFQETQYF once TRBJ2-5 14 TRBV6-6 TRBD2
TGCGCCAGCAGTGGTACCGGGACTAGCGGGAGCTATGAGCAGTTCTTC CASSGTGTSGSYEQFF NA TRBJ2-1 16 TRBV10-2 TRBD2
TGTGCCAGCAGTCGGACAGAATATCAGCCCCAGCATTTT CASSRTEYQPQHF few TRBJ1-5 13 TRBV27 NA
TGTGCCAGCAGCAGCAAACTGGGGCAGGCGATCTACGAGCAGTACTTC CASSSKLGQAIYEQYF few TRBJ2-7 16 TRBV5-4 NA
TGTGCCAGCTCACCGCCCGGGCGGGAGGCAGTCTACAATGAGCAGTTCTTC CASSPPGREAVYNEQFF once TRBJ2-1 17 TRBV18 TRBD2
TGCGCCAGCAGCCCAAGACAGGTTGGGGATGAGCAGTTCTTC CASSPRQVGDEQFF NA TRBJ2-1 14 TRBV5-1 NA
TGTGCCAGTAGCATAGACAGACCCAATGAGCAGTTCTTC CASSIDRPNEQFF NA TRBJ2-1 13 TRBV19 NA
TGTGCCAGCAGCTCCATTCGAAAGGACAGGGGGCCTTCTGGGGCCAACGTCCTGACTTTC CASSSIRKDRGPSGANVLTF few TRBJ2-6 20 TRBV7-6 TRBD1
TGTGCCAGCAGCTCGGTAGGGGCACAAGCTTTCTTT CASSSVGAQAFF once TRBJ1-1 12 TRBV7-9 NA
TGTGCCAGCAGTTTAGTCGGGGCAGGGGTAGTACTACGCACTGAAGCTTTCTTT CASSLVGAGVVLRTEAFF NA TRBJ1-1 18 TRBV28 NA
TGTGCCAGCAGCCCGGACAGGGAGTATGGCTACACCTTC CASSPDREYGYTF NA TRBJ1-2 13 TRBV7-3 TRBD1
TGTGCCAGCAGGCGAGGAAGGACAGCGAACACTGAAGCTTTCTTT CASRRGRTANTEAFF NA TRBJ1-1 15 TRBV27 NA
TGTGCCAGCAGTCCGGGACAGGCCAATACCGGGGAGCTGTTTTTT CASSPGQANTGELFF NA TRBJ2-2 15 TRBV6-5 TRBD1
TGCAGTGCTCCCTTCAGCGAGCAGTTCTTC CSAPFSEQFF NA TRBJ2-1 10 TRBV20-1 NA
TGCGCCAGCAGCCAAGGGCCAGGGTTCCAGAACACTGAAGCTTTCTTT CASSQGPGFQNTEAFF NA TRBJ1-1 16 TRBV4-1 NA
TGTGCCAGCAGCCAAGATCTGACAGGCCTCCTCCACTTT CASSQDLTGLLHF NA TRBJ1-6 13 TRBV14 NA
TGTGCCAGCAGCCCCTTTGGCCCAGATAATTCACCCCTCCACTTT CASSPFGPDNSPLHF once TRBJ1-6 15 TRBV28 NA
TGCGCCAGCAGTCAACCCGCGGCCGGGACAGAAGCTTTCTTT CASSQPAAGTEAFF NA TRBJ1-1 14 TRBV23-1 NA
TGTGCCAGCAGCGTAGATTTAGCTAGCGAGACGAACACCGGGGAGCTGTTTTTT CASSVDLASETNTGELFF NA TRBJ2-2 18 TRBV9 NA
TGTGCCATCGCCCGGGGACTAGCGGGAGTGGAGACCCAGTACTTC CAIARGLAGVETQYF NA TRBJ2-5 15 TRBV10-3 TRBD2
TGTGCCTGGAGGAGGGTGTCTGGGAAGAGGTACAATGAGCAGTTCTTC CAWRRVSGKRYNEQFF NA TRBJ2-1 16 TRBV30 NA
TGCGCCAGCAGCGCGGACTGGGGAAACTACAATGAGCAGTTCTTC CASSADWGNYNEQFF NA TRBJ2-1 15 TRBV5-1 NA
TGTGCCAGCAGCCAAGACACACCAGCGAACACTGAAGCTTTCTTT CASSQDTPANTEAFF NA TRBJ1-1 15 TRBV7-6 NA
TGTGCCAGCAGTTTCCCCCCCGGCCCCGGGGAGCTGTTTTTT CASSFPPGPGELFF NA TRBJ2-2 14 TRBV28 NA
TGTGCCATCAGCGCCGGGACAGGACCTGGATATGGCTACACCTTC CAISAGTGPGYGYTF few TRBJ1-2 15 TRBV10-3 TRBD1
TGTGCCAGCAGTTTCTACTCCGGGACAAGGCCTCAGCCCCAGCATTTT CASSFYSGTRPQPQHF NA TRBJ1-5 16 TRBV6-5 NA
TGTGCCAGCAGCTTCTGGGGGCGCGGAGATACGCAGTATTTT CASSFWGRGDTQYF NA TRBJ2-3 14 TRBV11-2 NA
TGTGCCAGCAGTTTGGGGCTATTCAACACCGGGGAGCTGTTTTTT CASSLGLFNTGELFF NA TRBJ2-2 15 TRBV28 NA
TGTGCCAGCTCACCCTCGATGCTACTCGATCAGCCCCAGCATTTT CASSPSMLLDQPQHF once TRBJ1-5 15 TRBV18 NA
TGCGCCAGCAGCTTCGAATGGGGGGTTTCTGGAAACACCATATATTTT CASSFEWGVSGNTIYF NA TRBJ1-3 16 TRBV5-1 NA
TGTGCCAGCCGGGACCCGGGCAATGAGCAGTTCTTC CASRDPGNEQFF NA TRBJ2-1 12 TRBV19 NA